The 26 T cell receptor beta chains in this list originate from one sample, sequenced in a study of shared clonotypes between healthy human individuals. TCRdb's table, derived via immunoSEQ multiplex PCR, lists solely in-frame clones and lacks some. The data hold approximately 710,000 clones, with around 91% observed a single time. The sample consisted of memory CD8+ T cells from PBMCs. Described subset: CD45RO+ cells pooled with CCR7-negative TemRA cells. All receptors come from a man aged 18 to 29 in good health. Some clones in this sample may be carry-over from other donors' samples.

This chain links TRBV19 with TRBJ2-7, with D possibly called TRBD1 or TRBD2 (5 bases each). Germline assignment: CDR1 LNHDA and CDR2 SQIVND (reference sequence). The CDR3 runs 16 residues. Trimming took off 3 bases at V and 3 bases at J, with 18 bases between the two ends. As DNA, the CDR3 is TGTGCCAGTAGTATTTACCCGTTGGGGGAGAACTACGAGCAGTACTTC. Amino acid sequence: CASSIYPLGENYEQYF.

The chain has TRBV7-6 and TRBJ2-1, with 10 positions matching TRBD1. The CDR3 loop spans 15 amino acids. J gave up 2 bases and V 5 bases, and 3 bases lay outside the gene matches. The germline gives CDR1 SGHVS, CDR2 FNYEAQ. CDR3 DNA: TGTGCCAGCAGCCAGGGACAGGGGACCTACAATGAGCAGTTCTTC. It codes for CASSQGQGTYNEQFF.

The chain is built from TRBV4-2 and TRBJ2-3, with D hard to call. The CDR3 totals 14 residues. Deletions cut 1 base from V and 1 base from J, with 6 bases between. CDR1 is LGHNA and CDR2 is YNFKEQ in the germline V gene. The CDR3 region has the DNA TGTGCCAGCAGCCAAGCGGGTGGCACAGATACGCAGTATTTT. Amino acid sequence: CASSQAGGTDTQYF.

This sequence joins TRBV10-3 and TRBJ2-7; D perhaps matches TRBD1 (5 bases). This CDR3 is 10 amino acids long. Trimming cost V 2 bases and J 12 bases, with 8 bases left between them. CDR1 is ENHRY, CDR2 SYGVKD, per germline. The CDR3 sequence is CAISEGHLYF. The DNA of the CDR3 is TGTGCCATCAGTGAGGGACACCTGTACTTC.

On this clone itself: This clone may be a read error of a much larger clone one base away. V and J are TRBV4-2 and TRBJ1-5; 7 bases are shared with TRBD1. The V and J ends lost 3 bases and 4 bases, in that order; junction bases with no gene match: 6. The germline V gene has CDR1 LGHNA and CDR2 YNFKEQ. The CDR3 contains 15 residues. The CDR3 sequence: CASSQTGIGNQPQHF. DNA of the CDR3: TGTGCCAGCAGCCAGACAGGGATAGGGAATCAGCCCCAGCATTTT.

The chain recombines TRBV9 with TRBJ2-1; 7 bases match TRBD2. From germline, CDR1 is SGDLS and CDR2 YYNGEE. The J segment lost 15 bases and the V segment lost 4 bases, leaving 7 bases of the junction unmatched. This CDR3 has 11 residues. This chain's CDR3 is CASSIPGLPFF. The CDR3 nucleotides are TGTGCCAGCAGCATTCCGGGACTACCGTTCTTC.

The chain couples TRBV9 to TRBJ1-1; D not certain. The ends were cut back, 0 bases at V and 3 bases at J, with 9 bases in the middle. Per germline, CDR1 SGDLS and CDR2 YYNGEE. The CDR3 totals 14 residues. In DNA form, the CDR3 reads TGTGCCAGCAGCGTAGGGGCCGGGGACACTGAAGCTTTCTTT. The encoded protein is CASSVGAGDTEAFF. Variable domain in full (rest from reference TRBV9 and TRBJ1-1): DSGVTQTPKHLITATGQRVTLRCSPRSGDLSVYWYQQSLDQGLQFLIQYYNGEERAKGNILERFSAQQFPDLHSELNLSSLELGDSALYFCASSVGAGDTEAFFGQGTRLTVV.

The rearrangement joins TRBV7-9 to TRBJ2-5; D perhaps matches TRBD2 (6 bases). The J call is uncertain, as TRBJ2-7 better fits the DNA end. Germline CDR1 is SEHNR and CDR2 is FQNEAQ (reference sequence). The CDR3 covers 15 residues. The CDR3 nucleotides read TGTGCCAGCAGCTCCGCCGGGACTGCTACCTACGAGCAGTACTTC. Translated: CASSSAGTATYEQYF.

The V call is TRBV28, the J call TRBJ1-5; D is perhaps TRBD1 (5 bases). CDR1 is MDHEN, CDR2 SYDVKM, per germline. The length of the CDR3 is 16 residues. V was trimmed by 4 bases and J by 6 bases, leaving 19 bases between them. CDR3 DNA: TGTGCCAGCAGTTCCCGTTTCGGGGGGGGTGGTCAGCCCCAGCATTTT. It codes for CASSSRFGGGGQPQHF.

The rearrangement joins TRBV30 to TRBJ1-2; the D is unclear. The CDR3 has 11 amino acids. CDR1 is GTSNPN, CDR2 SVGIG, per germline (reference sequence). Trimming removed 0 bases from V and 8 bases from J, with 7 bases in between. This CDR3 is CAWSVQSGYTF. In DNA, the CDR3 is TGTGCCTGGAGTGTACAATCGGGCTACACCTTC.

This chain uses TRBV5-6 with TRBJ2-3, with 10 bases lining up with TRBD2. V shed 4 bases and J 4 bases; nucleotides not matched to a gene: 9. The CDR3 consists of 16 residues. Germline CDR1 SGHDT, CDR2 YYEEEE. The CDR3, as DNA: TGTGCCAGCAGCCCCCTAGCGGGAGAAGTCCCAGATACGCAGTATTTT. This codes for CASSPLAGEVPDTQYF. Based on the CDR3 plus reference TRBV5-6 and TRBJ2-3, the full variable domain is DAGVTQSPTHLIKTRGQQVTLRCSPKSGHDTVSWYQQALGQGPQFIFQYYEEEERQRGNFPDRFSGHQFPNYSSELNVNALLLGDSALYLCASSPLAGEVPDTQYFGPGTRLTVL.

The V call is TRBV15, the J call TRBJ1-5, with D tentatively TRBD1 (5 bases). CDR1 is LNHNV and CDR2 is YYDKDF in the germline V gene (reference sequence). Trimming pared 3 bases from V and 2 bases from J, leaving 8 bases between. The CDR3 totals 14 residues. The CDR3 DNA follows: TGTGCCACCAGCAGCGAGGGGCGCAATCAGCCCCAGCATTTT. Residues: CATSSEGRNQPQHF.

V usage is TRBV6-6 and J usage is TRBJ2-7; D uncertain. The CDR3 has 12 residues. V lost 4 bases and J lost 6, with 10 bases in between. CDR1 is MNHNY and CDR2 is SVGAGI in the germline V gene (reference sequence). The CDR3 sequence: CASSSWVGEQYF. CDR3 nucleotide sequence: TGTGCCAGCAGTTCTTGGGTCGGCGAGCAGTACTTC.

V and J are TRBV6-5 and TRBJ2-7, with TRBD2 identical over 7 bases. Germline lookup yields CDR1 MNHEY and CDR2 SVGAGI. The CDR3 consists of 15 residues. Unmatched junction bases numbered 8, after V lost 2 bases and J lost 4 bases. This chain's CDR3 is CASSYRLAAGYEQYF. CDR3 nucleotides: TGTGCCAGCAGTTACAGACTAGCAGCCGGGTACGAGCAGTACTTC.

As DNA, the CDR3 is TGCAGCGCGGAACGGGGGCCGGACTATGGCTACACCTTC. Encoded protein: CSAERGPDYGYTF. The rearrangement uses TRBV29-1 and TRBJ1-2, with D possibly matching TRBD1 (6 bases). The CDR3 length is 13 residues. Germline V gene lookup returns CDR1 SQVTM and CDR2 ANQGSEA. Trimming stripped 7 bases from V and 3 bases from J, with 15 bases between.

CDR3 DNA sequence: TGTGCCAGCAGTTACTTCGAGGAGGAGTACTTC. Amino acids: CASSYFEEEYF. This rearrangement joins TRBV6-6 to TRBJ2-7, with D perhaps matching TRBD2 (5 bases). CDR3 length: 11 amino acids. The germline V and J ends were trimmed by 1 base and 11 bases, with 9 bases remaining between them. Per germline, CDR1 MNHNY and CDR2 SVGAGI (reference sequence).

This clone has just a few counts. V is TRBV7-8 and J is TRBJ1-5; 8 bases match TRBD1. Trimming cost V 3 bases and J 11 bases; bases outside gene matches: 15. The CDR3 contains 16 residues. CDR1 is SGHVS, CDR2 FQNEAQ, per germline. This CDR3 reads CASSFSLAGGGGTQHF. The DNA of the CDR3 is TGTGCCAGCAGCTTTAGCCTGGCAGGGGGCGGAGGGACCCAGCATTTT.

The chain is built from TRBV4-1 and TRBJ2-7; maybe TRBD2 (6 bases). Trimming cost V 1 base and J 3 bases, with 13 bases left between them. Germline assignment: CDR1 MGHRA and CDR2 YSYEKL. This CDR3 contains 15 residues. CDR3 residues: CASSQGSSANYEQYF. DNA of the CDR3: TGCGCCAGCAGCCAAGGCTCTAGCGCCAACTACGAGCAGTACTTC.

The chain uses TRBV28 and TRBJ1-5; 10 bases map to TRBD1. In germline, CDR1 is MDHEN, CDR2 SYDVKM. The CDR3 contains 18 residues. The trim removed 5 bases at V and 1 base at J, leaving 11 bases unmatched. CDR3: CASSISRGTGVSNQPQHF. For the CDR3, the DNA is TGTGCCAGCAGTATCTCCCGTGGGACAGGGGTAAGCAATCAGCCCCAGCATTTT.

V gene TRBV9 combines with J gene TRBJ2-5; D unresolved. Deletions cut 3 bases from V and 1 base from J, with 10 bases between. Germline V lookup: CDR1 SGDLS, CDR2 YYNGEE. This CDR3 has 14 residues. CDR3 sequence reads: CASSGVGSQETQYF. Here the CDR3 DNA reads TGTGCCAGCAGCGGGGTGGGGTCCCAAGAGACCCAGTACTTC.

The rearrangement joins TRBV7-9 to TRBJ1-4, with D perhaps matching TRBD1 (6 bases). V was pared by 7 bases and J by 7 bases, with 19 bases between. The CDR3 totals 15 residues. Germline V lookup: CDR1 SEHNR, CDR2 FQNEAQ (reference sequence). The CDR3 is CASTSGPRGGEKLFF. The CDR3, as DNA: TGTGCCAGCACCTCAGGTCCCAGGGGAGGTGAAAAACTGTTTTTT. Together with reference TRBV7-9 and TRBJ1-4, the CDR3 gives the full variable domain: DTGVSQNPRHKITKRGQNVTFRCDPISEHNRLYWYRQTLGQGPEFLTYFQNEAQLEKSRLLSDRFSAERPKGSFSTLEIQRTEQGDSAMYLCASTSGPRGGEKLFFGSGTQLSVL.

V and J are TRBV19 and TRBJ1-1; D is unresolved. Trimming shortened V by 3 bases and J by 1 base, and 9 bases separated the two germline ends. The germline V gene has CDR1 LNHDA and CDR2 SQIVND (reference sequence). This CDR3 comprises 14 residues. CDR3 sequence reads: CASSMVSQNTEAFF. The CDR3, as DNA: TGTGCCAGTAGTATGGTCAGCCAGAACACTGAAGCTTTCTTT.

The chain uses TRBV28 and TRBJ2-1, with 7 bases that match TRBD2. The CDR3 has 15 amino acids. Trimming cost V 5 bases and J 4 bases; bases outside gene matches: 8. Germline CDR1 MDHEN, CDR2 SYDVKM. The CDR3 DNA follows: TGTGCCAGCAGTCCAAGGCTAGCGGCTTACAATGAGCAGTTCTTC. As protein: CASSPRLAAYNEQFF.

The chain links TRBV5-1 to TRBJ2-1; 10 bases map to TRBD1. CDR1 and CDR2 from the germline V gene are SGHRS and YFSETQ. Trimming cost V 2 bases and J 6 bases; bases outside gene matches: 8. CDR3 length: 16 amino acids. The CDR3 coding sequence is TGCGCCAGCAGCTTTATAGGGACAGGGGCCGCCAATGAGCAGTTCTTC. Amino acid sequence: CASSFIGTGAANEQFF.

The chain uses TRBV5-4 and TRBJ1-5; a possible D gene is TRBD1 (5 bases). This CDR3 region has 14 residues. V dropped 2 bases and J dropped 4 bases, with 10 bases sitting between them. The germline CDR1 and CDR2 sequences are SGHNT and YYREEE (reference sequence). Here the CDR3 DNA reads TGTGCCAGCAGCTTCTGGGGACTAAATCAGCCCCAGCATTTT. This translates into CASSFWGLNQPQHF.

The chain recombines TRBV7-9 with TRBJ2-2; possibly TRBD2 for D (6 bases). The CDR3 is 17 residues long. Trimming removed 4 bases from V and 5 bases from J, with 20 bases in between. CDR1 SEHNR and CDR2 FQNEAQ come from the germline V gene (reference sequence). The CDR3 region is CASSSFDGSPRTGELFF. Here the CDR3 DNA reads TGTGCCAGCAGCTCCTTCGACGGGAGTCCCCGTACCGGGGAGCTGTTTTTT.